Listed below are T cell receptor beta chains from one sample, sequenced in a study of blood T cell repertoires in COVID-19. Using immunoSEQ multiplex PCR, the repertoire was profiled, and TCRdb retains in-frame clones only, with some absent. This table has about 230,000 clones, roughly 76% appearing once. Sequenced material: peripheral blood. The receptors were sampled from a woman older than 75 with COVID-19, enrolled during active disease. CDR3s include the opening cysteine and the closing phenylalanine or tryptophan. Fields, in order: J gene, clone size, V gene, D gene, CDR3 length, CDR3 protein. A D gene is named only where the DNA matches it firmly. Expanded clones get a size class; other rows say once, few or many, or leave the size out.

>TRBJ1-4|once|TRBV9|.|14
CASSVGTLGEKLFF
>TRBJ1-5|.|TRBV12-3/TRBV12-4|.|13
CASSFREGQPQHF
>TRBJ1-3|few|TRBV29-1|TRBD1|14
CSALTGGSGNTIYF
>TRBJ1-2|.|TRBV6-1|.|16
CASSGSGGTFNYGYTF
>TRBJ2-3|.|TRBV6-5|TRBD1|13
CASRQGTTDTQYF
>TRBJ2-6|once|TRBV3-1/TRBV3-2|TRBD2|18
CASSRGLAGVSGANVLTF
>TRBJ2-1|.|TRBV27|.|14
CASSDFTSYNEQFF
>TRBJ1-1|once|TRBV2|.|12
CATRGSGAGAFF
>TRBJ2-1|.|TRBV30|TRBD2|15
CAWSPQLAGSSSPFF
>TRBJ2-2|.|TRBV12-3/TRBV12-4|.|13
CASSDSRTGELFF
>TRBJ2-7|few|TRBV6-5|TRBD1|15
CASSYRGLAAYEQYF
>TRBJ1-1|.|TRBV29-1|TRBD1|13
CSFTGTGVTEAFF
>TRBJ1-1|.|TRBV6-1|.|11
CASSEAAPAFF
>TRBJ2-7|.|TRBV15|.|14
CATSRGAPSLEQYF
>TRBJ2-3|.|TRBV4-1|TRBD2|19
CASSSPPLLAGLDTDTQYF
>TRBJ2-3|.|TRBV5-1|.|12
CASNQSTDTQYF
>TRBJ2-1|.|TRBV9|TRBD2|16
CASSAALGGGANEQFF
>TRBJ1-5|.|TRBV28|.|16
CASRAGKSGFDQPQHF
>TRBJ2-3|.|TRBV18|.|15
CASSPPGQSTDTQYF
>TRBJ1-1|.|TRBV3-1/TRBV3-2|TRBD1|14
CASSPKGARTEAFF
>TRBJ2-3|.|TRBV30|.|15
CAWSAGFTSTDTQYF
>TRBJ2-7|.|TRBV18|.|18
CASSQRYAQVDTTYEQYF
>TRBJ1-4|.|TRBV18|.|16
CASSPFAPGANEKLFF
>TRBJ2-5|.|TRBV12-5|TRBD1|13
CASGRDRVGTQYF
>TRBJ1-2|.|TRBV5-6|.|13
CASSDRGAHGYTF
>TRBJ2-5|.|TRBV6-2/TRBV6-3|.|14
CASSYGNRGETQYF
>TRBJ1-5|.|TRBV5-1|.|15
CASSATGNSNQPQHF
>TRBJ2-2|many|TRBV6-4|.|18
CASSDSTHSGVNTGELFF
>TRBJ2-1|.|TRBV7-2|TRBD2|17
CASSFGSTSGRYNEQFF
>TRBJ2-3|.|TRBV5-1|.|15
CASSLAIPPTDTQYF
>TRBJ2-1|.|TRBV5-1|TRBD1|17
CASSRDRGFSSYNEQFF
>TRBJ2-3|.|TRBV19|TRBD1|12
CASRDRVDTQYF
>TRBJ2-7|.|TRBV2|.|11
CASTGSYEQYF
>TRBJ1-2|.|TRBV29-1|.|13
CSVARGPPYGYTF
>TRBJ1-5|.|TRBV7-2|.|15
CASSLGRAVNQPQHF
>TRBJ1-1|few|TRBV10-3|.|15
CAISNGPTGYTEAFF
>TRBJ1-2|.|TRBV28|.|13
CASRPGQSYGYTF
>TRBJ2-7|.|TRBV6-5|TRBD1|15
CASSLGQGGTSGQYF
>TRBJ1-3|few|TRBV28|.|17
CASSQAGAFYSGNTIYF
>TRBJ1-3|.|TRBV7-9|.|14
CASSLASGTNTIYF
>TRBJ1-2|.|TRBV5-1|.|16
CASRDLDGPLAYGYTF
>TRBJ2-3|.|TRBV7-2|TRBD2|17
CASSPTAPAGGSDTQYF
>TRBJ1-1|.|TRBV5-1|.|14
CASSLEWGGTEAFF
>TRBJ2-5|.|TRBV6-5|.|16
CASSYWGRGRQETQYF
>TRBJ2-7|once|TRBV7-9|TRBD1|14
CASSDRGPLREQYF
>TRBJ2-2|.|TRBV24-1|.|20
CATSDLEWGGLEANTGELFF
>TRBJ2-7|.|TRBV30|TRBD1|12
CAWRTGVGEQYF
>TRBJ1-1|.|TRBV2|.|14
CASSVGRGNTEAFF
>TRBJ1-1|.|TRBV3-1/TRBV3-2|.|14
CASSQVLPNTEAFF
>TRBJ1-3|once|TRBV10-3|.|13
CAARADYRNTIYF
>TRBJ2-2|.|TRBV30|.|14
CACGGTVNTGELFF
>TRBJ2-7|.|TRBV9|.|14
CASSVDGGSYEQYF